The present T cell receptor (beta chain) was sequenced within a study of CD8 T cells in ankylosing spondylitis. Whole-study results and caveats: CD8+ disease-linked clones were present at relatively low frequencies in blood.

This clonotype was observed at least ten times. Its antigen remains unidentified. This CDR3 region has 14 residues. Trimming cost V 7 bases and J 7 bases, with 14 bases left between them. Germline assignment: CDR1 MDHEN and CDR2 SYDVKM. TCRdb called the 5' RACE reads again in MiXCR, with one record for every CDR3 protein. The sample lists roughly 120,000 distinct CDR3 sequences, around 7% seen once, with 9% to 15% in the top ten. The TCR sequence derives from a male donor with ankylosing spondylitis or in good health (not recorded which). The rearrangement joins TRBV28 to TRBJ1-6; D is ambiguous. Source material: blood, either unsorted or a sorted T cell fraction (not recorded which). CDR3 DNA sequence: TGTGCCAGCATCCCTTTAGTGGCAAATTCACCCCTCCACTTT. This encodes CASIPLVANSPLHF.